This TCR beta chain was identified in a study of cytomegalovirus exposure and HLA in healthy donors. Study outcomes and limitations: TCR beta V- and J-gene trimming was later associated with a missense DCLRE1C variant.

Notes on this clone: Its antigen is unidentified.

CDR3 length equals 16 residues. J lost 8 bases, V lost 3 bases, and 11 bases had no gene match. Germline values: CDR1 MGHRA, CDR2 YSYEKL. Researchers ran the PCR with 60 Vbeta and 13 Jbeta primers. TCRdb's copy holds only in-frame clones and misses some; the assay was immunoSEQ multiplex PCR. The sample carries around 100,000 clones, 74% recorded once. This chain joins TRBV4-1 and TRBJ2-1; TRBD2 matches 9 bases. Sequenced input: PBMCs. The TCR was taken from a middle-aged woman in good health and CMV-seropositive. Here the CDR3 DNA reads TGCGCCAGCAGCCATTCTCCCGGGACTAGCAGCTATGAGCAGTTCTTC. This gives the protein CASSHSPGTSSYEQFF.